A selection of T cell receptor beta chains follows, all from one sample in a study of T cells in localized non-small cell lung cancer. Repertoires were generated with immunoSEQ multiplex PCR, while TCRdb's copy carries only in-frame clones and drops some. This table has 50,000 to 55,000 clones, around nine tenths appearing once. Sequenced material: PBMCs, taken before any cancer treatment. All receptors come from a female donor with stage II lung adenocarcinoma. Both conserved end residues are trimmed from each CDR3. The D gene is left open where the match is weak. Clone size is not always given. Where it is, it says once, few, many or a class for expanded clones.

TRBD1,TRBV2,few,ARPTGGGNTIY
TRBD2,TRBV27,.,ASTRGGASNEQF
TRBD2,TRBV2,few,ASSVGLANEQF
.,TRBV5-5,.,ASSLESTAVSYEQY
TRBD1,TRBV10-3,.,AISVRDTGGGQPQH
.,TRBV27,.,ASSSAVSGNTIY
.,TRBV6-5,.,ASGPRGAEAF
.,TRBV9,.,ASSSGRGLHTEAF
.,TRBV15,.,ATSSTWGPPYNEQF
TRBD1,TRBV18,.,ASSPLEGQGEAF
.,TRBV2,.,ASTMTVNTEAF
.,TRBV18,once,ASSPLSREGETQY
.,TRBV7-8,.,ASSSLGLAREQY
.,TRBV27,.,ASSLFGQAYEQY
.,TRBV25-1,.,ASSEFGGNTIY
.,TRBV10-3,.,AISPGEPPYEQY
.,TRBV29-1,once,SVEGTANTEAF
TRBD1,TRBV5-1,few,ASSSGQGGQPQH
TRBD1,TRBV2,.,ASKIGTGGRNTEAF
.,TRBV6-5,once,ASSYSSLVKNTEAF
.,TRBV2,.,ASSWIYEQY
.,TRBV5-1,.,ASSLAIRAVRETDTQY
.,TRBV2,.,ASRPRDPGPSSTDTQY
.,TRBV13,.,ASSFRAVNTGELF
TRBD1,TRBV5-8,.,ASRGTGGHEQF
.,TRBV7-9,.,ASSLASRDGYNSPLH
.,TRBV7-9,.,ASSPNSASYGYT
.,TRBV18,.,ASSPDGKNTEAF
.,TRBV6-6,.,ASSPGISYNEQF